This T cell receptor (beta chain) derives from a study of Graves' ophthalmopathy and Graves' hyperthyroidism. To note about this clonotype: What it binds is not known.

V was trimmed by 2 bases and J by 6 bases, leaving 12 bases between them. The length of the CDR3 is 14 residues. Germline lookup yields CDR1 SGHDT and CDR2 YYEEEE. Investigators amplified TCR beta CDR3 regions from RNA transcripts. RT-PCR with HTBI primers came first, then second-round multiplex PCR. TCRdb re-analysed the multiplex PCR reads in MiXCR, keeping a single row per CDR3 protein. The table lists about 200,000 distinct CDR3 sequences, over 25% of them singletons. The study, taken as a whole, reports: A majority of expanded thyroid clonotypes exceeding 0.001 frequency were likewise present in blood.

The TCR comes from a man in his fifties or sixties with Graves' ophthalmopathy. The chain joins TRBV5-6 to TRBJ1-3; no firm D call. Source material: peripheral blood. CDR3 DNA sequence: TGTGCCAGCAGCTTTGAAGGCCGTGTAAACACCATATATTTT. This translates into CASSFEGRVNTIYF.